Each of the 30 T cell receptor beta chains below was sequenced from the same sample in a study of CD4 T cells in relation to SARS-CoV-2 and coronaviruses. Antigen specificity for these receptors is unknown. Some clones are missing from TCRdb's copy, which holds only in-frame ones; the method was immunoSEQ multiplex PCR. The sample has about 35,000 clones, around 77% seen once. Input material: memory CD4+ T cells from PBMCs, cultured in vitro. These receptors all come from an adult with COVID-19.

The V and J genes are TRBV7-9 and TRBJ2-2, with 8 bases lining up with TRBD1. Losses at the gene ends were 5 bases for V and 8 bases for J; bases not matched to a gene: 10. CDR1 and CDR2 from the germline V gene are SEHNR and FQNEAQ (reference sequence). The CDR3 is 15 amino acids. The CDR3 nucleotides are TGTGCCAGCAGCCTTACCCGGGACAGGCTAGGGGAGCTGTTTTTT. Translated: CASSLTRDRLGELFF.

The rearrangement links TRBV6-5 to TRBJ2-5, with 8 positions matching TRBD1. From germline, CDR1 is MNHEY and CDR2 SVGAGI. This CDR3 comprises 14 residues. V was pared by 5 bases and J by 4 bases, with 6 bases of the junction left unmatched. This CDR3 is CASSRDRRGETQYF. The CDR3 region has the DNA TGTGCCAGCAGTCGGGACAGGCGAGGAGAGACCCAGTACTTC.

This chain uses TRBV28 with TRBJ1-5, with D uncertain. CDR1 and CDR2 from the germline V gene are MDHEN and SYDVKM. The CDR3 extends over 12 amino acids. Trimming shortened V by 4 bases and J by 5 bases, and 6 bases separated the two germline ends. CDR3 coding DNA: TGTGCCAGCAGTTGGTACCATCAGCCCCAGCATTTT. Its protein is CASSWYHQPQHF. The variable domain in full, completed from reference TRBV28 and TRBJ1-5, reads DVKVTQSSRYLVKRTGEKVFLECVQDMDHENMFWYRQDPGLGLRLIYFSYDVKMKEKGDIPEGYSVSREKKERFSLILESASTNQTSMYLCASSWYHQPQHFGDGTRLSIL.

This chain links TRBV7-2 with TRBJ2-3, with 7 bases lining up with TRBD2. Germline assignment: CDR1 SGHTA and CDR2 FQGNSA. The V and J ends lost 6 bases and 0 bases, in that order; junction bases with no gene match: 18. The CDR3 extends over 19 amino acids. The DNA for the CDR3 is TGTGCCAGCAGTTTGACTTACCGACGAGCTAGCGGAAGCACAGATACGCAGTATTTT. Encoded protein: CASSLTYRRASGSTDTQYF.

The rearrangement joins TRBV11-3 to TRBJ2-7, with D possibly matching TRBD2 (6 bases). V lost 5 bases and J lost 0, with 8 bases in between. This CDR3 region has 13 residues. Germline V gene sequence: CDR1 SGHNT, CDR2 YENEEA. The CDR3 nucleotides are TGTGCCAGCAGCCGTAGCGGCTCCTACGAGCAGTACTTC. Protein sequence: CASSRSGSYEQYF. Together with reference TRBV11-3 and TRBJ2-7, the CDR3 gives the full variable domain: EAGVVQSPRYKIIEKKQPVAFWCNPISGHNTLYWYLQNLGQGPELLIRYENEEAVDDSQLPKDRFSAERLKGVDSTLKIQPAELGDSAVYLCASSRSGSYEQYFGPGTRLTVT.

The chain couples TRBV28 to TRBJ1-3; TRBD1 matches at 8 bases. This CDR3 has 15 amino acids. The germline CDR1 and CDR2 sequences are MDHEN and SYDVKM. Trimming took 8 bases from V and 0 from J; bases not matched to a gene: 6. This CDR3 is CASVTGGYSGNTIYF. The CDR3 coding sequence is TGTGCCAGCGTTACAGGGGGTTACTCTGGAAACACCATATATTTT. Supplemented by reference TRBV28 and TRBJ1-3, the full variable domain reads DVKVTQSSRYLVKRTGEKVFLECVQDMDHENMFWYRQDPGLGLRLIYFSYDVKMKEKGDIPEGYSVSREKKERFSLILESASTNQTSMYLCASVTGGYSGNTIYFGEGSWLTVV.

The chain employs TRBV4-3 and TRBJ2-1; 7 bases agree with TRBD1. This CDR3 comprises 14 residues. Per the germline V gene, CDR1 is LGHNA and CDR2 is YSLEER. Losses at the gene ends were 3 bases for V and 5 bases for J; bases not matched to a gene: 4. This CDR3 reads CASSQGTVDNEQFF. The DNA for the CDR3 is TGCGCCAGCAGCCAGGGGACAGTCGACAATGAGCAGTTCTTC.

The chain combines TRBV7-9 with TRBJ2-5; 10 positions agree with TRBD1. Trimming removed 5 bases from V and 5 bases from J; junction bases left unmatched: 8. The CDR3 covers 15 residues. Germline values: CDR1 SEHNR, CDR2 FQNEAQ (reference sequence). Here the CDR3 DNA reads TGTGCCAGCAGCCTGCGGACAGGGGGACCGGAGACCCAGTACTTC. Protein: CASSLRTGGPETQYF.

The chain has TRBV6-1 and TRBJ2-1; the D call may be TRBD1 or TRBD2 (5 bases each). This CDR3 has 15 residues. Germline V lookup: CDR1 MNHNS, CDR2 SASEGT. Deletions cut 7 bases from V and 5 bases from J, with 18 bases between. CDR3 residues: CASIGRDGRNNEQFF. CDR3 nucleotide sequence: TGTGCCAGCATTGGCCGGGACGGCCGGAACAATGAGCAGTTCTTC.

The chain links TRBV7-3 to TRBJ2-2, with D uncertain. Germline V lookup: CDR1 SGHTA, CDR2 FQGTGA. CDR3 size: 16 residues. The V end lost 0 bases, the J end lost 0 bases, and 8 bases lay between the germline ends. The CDR3 DNA reads as TGTGCCAGCAGCTTAACCGGACGTGCGAACACCGGGGAGCTGTTTTTT. Residues: CASSLTGRANTGELFF.

The rearrangement links TRBV24-1 to TRBJ2-5; TRBD2 matches at 9 bases. Trimming at V came to 3 bases and at J to 5 bases, leaving 6 bases not matched to a gene. The CDR3 sequence is 15 residues long. Germline V gene lookup returns CDR1 KGHDR and CDR2 SFDVKD. The CDR3 sequence: CATSDAGGPGETQYF. The CDR3 nucleotides read TGTGCCACCAGTGATGCGGGAGGGCCGGGGGAGACCCAGTACTTC.

This clone was observed a few times. V and J are TRBV28 and TRBJ1-6, with D perhaps matching TRBD1 (6 bases). Looked up from germline, CDR1 is MDHEN and CDR2 is SYDVKM. The V and J ends lost 3 bases and 5 bases respectively, with 11 bases between them. This CDR3 is 15 amino acids long. The CDR3 DNA reads as TGTGCCAGCAGTTTGACCGGGACAAATAATTCACCCCTCCACTTT. Translating it yields CASSLTGTNNSPLHF.

The chain uses TRBV18 and TRBJ2-5; unclear D gene. This CDR3 region has 13 residues. The germline V gene has CDR1 KGHSH and CDR2 LQKENI. The ends were cut back, 2 bases at V and 4 bases at J, with 8 bases in the middle. The CDR3 loop reads CASSPDQRETQYF. The CDR3 DNA sequence: TGTGCCAGCTCACCAGACCAGAGAGAGACCCAGTACTTC.

V gene TRBV6-6 combines with J gene TRBJ2-1; 8 nucleotides match TRBD1. Germline V lookup: CDR1 MNHNY, CDR2 SVGAGI (reference sequence). The length of the CDR3 is 15 residues. V was clipped by 6 bases and J by 3 bases; unmatched bases: 7. The CDR3 region has the DNA TGTGCCAGCAGAAAGCAGGGGGCTTTCTACAATGAGCAGTTCTTC. Translated, it gives CASRKQGAFYNEQFF.

The chain joins TRBV5-1 to TRBJ2-7; perhaps TRBD2 as D (6 bases). The CDR3 extends over 14 amino acids. Deletions cut 4 bases from V and 2 bases from J, with 13 bases between. The germline V gene has CDR1 SGHRS and CDR2 YFSETQ. CDR3 in amino acids: CASSPGDSTYEQYF. The CDR3 DNA reads as TGCGCCAGCAGCCCCGGGGACTCAACCTACGAGCAGTACTTC. Drawing the rest from reference TRBV5-1 and TRBJ2-7, the complete variable domain is KAGVTQTPRYLIKTRGQQVTLSCSPISGHRSVSWYQQTPGQGLQFLFEYFSETQRNKGNFPGRFSGRQFSNSRSEMNVSTLELGDSALYLCASSPGDSTYEQYFGPGTRLTVT.

This clone has more than one count but fewer than ten. The V and J genes are TRBV30 and TRBJ2-1; TRBD2 agrees at 7 bases. V lost 2 bases and J lost 12; bases outside the gene matches: 16. Looked up from germline, CDR1 is GTSNPN and CDR2 is SVGIG (reference sequence). The CDR3 is 15 residues long. This CDR3 is CAWSINVRGRIGQFF. Here the CDR3 DNA reads TGTGCCTGGAGTATCAATGTCCGCGGGAGAATCGGGCAGTTCTTC.

The chain has TRBV7-9 and TRBJ2-1; no clear D gene. Germline V gene lookup returns CDR1 SEHNR and CDR2 FQNEAQ (reference sequence). The V and J ends lost 5 bases and 8 bases respectively, with 13 bases between them. This CDR3 is built from 13 residues. This CDR3 reads CASSVYPVDEQFF. The CDR3 DNA reads as TGTGCCAGCAGCGTATACCCGGTTGATGAGCAGTTCTTC.

V gene TRBV19 combines with J gene TRBJ1-2; TRBD1 matches 9 bases. Germline lookup yields CDR1 LNHDA and CDR2 SQIVND (reference sequence). There are 14 residues in the CDR3. With V trimmed by 5 bases and J by 8 bases, 9 bases remained unmatched. CDR3 region: CASSLKATGGGYTF. The CDR3 bases are TGTGCCAGTAGTCTTAAGGCTACAGGGGGCGGCTACACCTTC.

The chain couples TRBV1 to TRBJ2-3; the listed D gene, TRBD2, was not tested against the DNA. TRBV1 is given as a pseudogene. CDR3 length equals 16 residues. CDR3: CTSSQLAGVGTDTQYF. The DNA of the CDR3 is TGCACCAGCAGCCAACTAGCGGGAGTGGGCACAGATACGCAGTATTTT.

This clone appeared a few times. V usage is TRBV29-1 and J usage is TRBJ2-2; 10 nucleotides line up with TRBD2. The ends lost 4 bases at V and 5 bases at J; junction bases unmatched: 10. Germline V gene data show CDR1 as SQVTM and CDR2 as ANQGSEA. The CDR3 covers 16 residues. CDR3 in amino acids: CSVAFSSGRATGELFF. In DNA form, the CDR3 reads TGCAGCGTTGCGTTTTCGAGCGGGAGGGCTACCGGGGAGCTGTTTTTT.

In nucleotides, the CDR3 is TGCGCCAGCAGCCAAGAAAAGCATCTGTCAAACACAGATACGCAGTATTTT. Translation gives CASSQEKHLSNTDTQYF. The V gene is TRBV4-1, the J gene TRBJ2-3, with D unresolved. V dropped 0 bases and J dropped 2 bases, with 15 bases sitting between them. The CDR3 runs to 17 residues. From germline, CDR1 is MGHRA and CDR2 YSYEKL.

This clone was recorded a few times. The chain recombines TRBV28 with TRBJ1-2, with D hard to call. The CDR3 is 15 amino acids. Trimming pared 5 bases from V and 6 bases from J, leaving 19 bases between. The germline CDR1 and CDR2 sequences are MDHEN and SYDVKM. The CDR3 coding sequence is TGTGCCAGCAGTCCTACAATGGGAGGGCATCATGGCTACACCTTC. Amino acid sequence: CASSPTMGGHHGYTF.

This clone appeared a single time. V and J are TRBV6-2 or TRBV6-3 and TRBJ1-5; no definite D call. CDR1 MNHEY and CDR2 SVGEGT come from the germline V gene. CDR3 length: 16 residues. V was shortened by 6 bases and J by 6 bases, with 21 bases between the two germline ends. CDR3 residues: CASSYGLRESGQPQHF. CDR3 in DNA: TGTGCCAGCAGCTATGGGCTTAGGGAATCCGGTCAGCCCCAGCATTTT.

The rearrangement links TRBV5-1 to TRBJ2-5; D is tentatively TRBD1 or TRBD2 (5 bases each). CDR3 length: 14 amino acids. Trimming stripped 1 base from V and 5 bases from J, with 12 bases between. Germline V gives CDR1 SGHRS, CDR2 YFSETQ. The CDR3 coding sequence is TGCGCCAGCAGCTTGATAGGGACGGGGGAGACCCAGTACTTC. Encoded protein: CASSLIGTGETQYF.

In this sample, this clone turned up a few times. V and J are TRBV19 and TRBJ1-6; 10 bases map to TRBD1. This CDR3 is built from 15 residues. Germline loops: CDR1 LNHDA, CDR2 SQIVND (reference sequence). The ends lost 4 bases at V and 9 bases at J; junction bases unmatched: 6. In DNA, the CDR3 is TGTGCCAGTAGTACCGGGACAGGGGAAGCTTCACCCCTCCACTTT. It encodes CASSTGTGEASPLHF.

The chain combines TRBV29-1 with TRBJ2-5; 11 bases are a match to TRBD2. This CDR3 comprises 15 residues. The germline CDR1 and CDR2 sequences are SQVTM and ANQGSEA. V trimming: 6 bases; J trimming: 1 base; junction bases outside the gene matches: 7. The DNA of the CDR3 is TGCAGCGTCGTTCGACTAGCGGGGATCCAAGAGACCCAGTACTTC. Its protein product is CSVVRLAGIQETQYF. The entire variable domain, with the rest obtained from reference TRBV29-1 and TRBJ2-5, is as follows: SAVISQKPSRDICQRGTSLTIQCQVDSQVTMMFWYRQQPGQSLTLIATANQGSEATYESGFVIDKFPISRPNLTFSTLTVSNMSPEDSSIYLCSVVRLAGIQETQYFGPGTRLLVL.

The rearrangement joins TRBV19 to TRBJ2-3; no definite D call. The CDR3 sequence is 13 residues long. Trimming cost V 4 bases and J 3 bases, with 8 bases left between them. The germline V gene has CDR1 LNHDA and CDR2 SQIVND (reference sequence). DNA for the CDR3: TGTGCCAGTAGTAGTTGGGAAACAGATACGCAGTATTTT. Its protein is CASSSWETDTQYF.

This rearrangement joins TRBV7-9 to TRBJ1-1; TRBD1 is a possible D gene (5 bases). From germline, CDR1 is SEHNR and CDR2 FQNEAQ (reference sequence). This CDR3 comprises 14 residues. V shed 2 bases and J shed 5 bases, with 12 bases lying between them. The CDR3 loop reads CASSLQITGTEAFF. DNA of the CDR3: TGTGCCAGCAGCTTACAGATAACAGGAACTGAAGCTTTCTTT.

The sample holds one count of this clone. This chain uses TRBV28 with TRBJ2-7; the D gene is possibly TRBD1 (6 bases). V dropped 5 bases and J dropped 3 bases, with 17 bases sitting between them. CDR1 is MDHEN and CDR2 is SYDVKM in the germline V gene. The length of the CDR3 is 15 residues. CDR3 DNA: TGTGCCAGCAGTCGGGCACACGGACAGATCTACGAGCAGTACTTC. The encoded protein is CASSRAHGQIYEQYF. The entire variable domain, with the rest obtained from reference TRBV28 and TRBJ2-7, is as follows: DVKVTQSSRYLVKRTGEKVFLECVQDMDHENMFWYRQDPGLGLRLIYFSYDVKMKEKGDIPEGYSVSREKKERFSLILESASTNQTSMYLCASSRAHGQIYEQYFGPGTRLTVT.

The chain uses TRBV6-5 and TRBJ2-7, with 7 bases matching TRBD1. Germline V gene data show CDR1 as MNHEY and CDR2 as SVGAGI. This CDR3 has 14 residues. Losses at the gene ends were 6 bases for V and 0 bases for J; bases not matched to a gene: 5. Written as DNA, the CDR3 is TGTGCCAGCAGCCTCCGGGACAGCTCCTACGAGCAGTACTTC. This gives the protein CASSLRDSSYEQYF.